This is a list of T cell receptor beta chains from one sample in a study of T cell responses to AZD1222 COVID-19 vaccine. Here immunoSEQ multiplex PCR was the method, and the copy in TCRdb shows in-frame clones only, minus some. The sample has 130,000 to 150,000 clones, 75% to 90% seen once. The sample here was peripheral blood, taken on day 0 of MenACWY control vaccination. The origin of the receptors is an adult in good health. CDR3s include the opening cysteine and the closing phenylalanine or tryptophan. Each record gives: J gene, V gene, D gene, clone size, CDR3 protein, CDR3 DNA. The D gene is left open where the match is weak. Expanded clones get a size class; other rows say once, few or many, or leave the size out.

j_gene: TRBJ2-7
v_gene: TRBV7-9
d_gene: -
abundance: -
CDR3aa: CASSSTGSIYEQYF
CDR3nt: TGTGCCAGCAGCTCTACAGGGTCCATCTACGAGCAGTACTTC

j_gene: TRBJ2-1
v_gene: TRBV7-9
d_gene: -
abundance: -
CDR3aa: CASSLMRGDEQFF
CDR3nt: TGTGCCAGCAGCTTAATGCGCGGGGATGAGCAGTTCTTC

j_gene: TRBJ1-1
v_gene: TRBV30
d_gene: -
abundance: once
CDR3aa: CAWSKLDIVNTEAFF
CDR3nt: TGTGCCTGGAGTAAGCTCGACATAGTGAACACTGAAGCTTTCTTT

j_gene: TRBJ1-6
v_gene: TRBV28
d_gene: -
abundance: few
CDR3aa: CASSPEEGTHSPLHF
CDR3nt: TGTGCCAGCAGTCCCGAAGAGGGGACTCATTCACCCCTCCACTTT

j_gene: TRBJ1-2
v_gene: TRBV28
d_gene: -
abundance: -
CDR3aa: CASIPHPRGYYGYTF
CDR3nt: TGTGCCAGCATCCCCCACCCGAGAGGCTACTATGGCTACACCTTC

j_gene: TRBJ1-1
v_gene: TRBV3-1/TRBV3-2
d_gene: -
abundance: -
CDR3aa: CASSLGGGHTMNTEAFF
CDR3nt: TGTGCCAGCAGCCTGGGAGGGGGACACACTATGAACACTGAAGCTTTCTTT

j_gene: TRBJ1-2
v_gene: TRBV29-1
d_gene: -
abundance: -
CDR3aa: CSVEIRRGESYGYTF
CDR3nt: TGCAGCGTTGAAATTCGACGGGGCGAGAGCTATGGCTACACCTTC

j_gene: TRBJ1-5
v_gene: TRBV2
d_gene: -
abundance: -
CDR3aa: CASEQGIGKQPQHF
CDR3nt: TGTGCCAGCGAACAGGGAATAGGGAAACAGCCCCAGCATTTT

j_gene: TRBJ2-5
v_gene: TRBV2
d_gene: -
abundance: -
CDR3aa: CASSAGNQETQYF
CDR3nt: TGTGCCAGCAGTGCGGGGAACCAAGAGACCCAGTACTTC

j_gene: TRBJ1-6
v_gene: TRBV30
d_gene: -
abundance: few
CDR3aa: CAWGDGTSSPLHF
CDR3nt: TGTGCCTGGGGGGACGGGACCAGTTCACCCCTCCACTTT

j_gene: TRBJ1-3
v_gene: TRBV27
d_gene: -
abundance: -
CDR3aa: CASSHFSGNTIYF
CDR3nt: TGTGCCAGCAGCCATTTTTCTGGAAACACCATATATTTT

j_gene: TRBJ2-1
v_gene: TRBV6-5
d_gene: TRBD2
abundance: -
CDR3aa: CATALSGGFDNEQFF
CDR3nt: TGTGCCACAGCCCTTAGCGGGGGATTTGACAATGAGCAGTTCTTC

j_gene: TRBJ1-5
v_gene: TRBV19
d_gene: -
abundance: -
CDR3aa: CASTTPGRGSNQPQHF
CDR3nt: TGTGCCAGTACCACACCGGGGAGGGGAAGCAATCAGCCCCAGCATTTT

j_gene: TRBJ2-2
v_gene: TRBV5-1
d_gene: TRBD2
abundance: -
CDR3aa: CASRGTSGPAGGELFF
CDR3nt: TGCGCCAGCAGGGGGACTAGCGGACCAGCCGGCGGGGAGCTGTTTTTT

j_gene: TRBJ2-3
v_gene: TRBV7-2
d_gene: -
abundance: -
CDR3aa: CASSTTQGTLTDTQYF
CDR3nt: TGTGCCAGCAGCACAACCCAGGGTACTCTCACAGATACGCAGTATTTT

j_gene: TRBJ1-6
v_gene: TRBV4-1
d_gene: -
abundance: -
CDR3aa: CASSTARSSYNSPLHF
CDR3nt: TGCGCCAGCAGCACGGCTCGGAGCTCCTATAATTCACCCCTCCACTTT

j_gene: TRBJ1-2
v_gene: TRBV6-1
d_gene: TRBD1
abundance: -
CDR3aa: CASSEGQVIYGYTF
CDR3nt: TGTGCCAGCAGCGAAGGACAGGTGATCTATGGCTACACCTTC

j_gene: TRBJ2-7
v_gene: TRBV11-2
d_gene: -
abundance: -
CDR3aa: CASSLGGGPYEQYF
CDR3nt: TGTGCCAGCAGCTTAGGAGGGGGGCCCTACGAGCAGTACTTC

j_gene: TRBJ1-6
v_gene: TRBV5-5
d_gene: -
abundance: few
CDR3aa: CASSLGDKGSPLHF
CDR3nt: TGTGCCAGCAGCTTGGGGGACAAGGGTTCACCCCTCCACTTT

j_gene: TRBJ2-5
v_gene: TRBV5-1
d_gene: -
abundance: -
CDR3aa: CASSLGDFGETQYF
CDR3nt: TGCGCCAGCAGCTTGGGAGATTTCGGGGAGACCCAGTACTTC

j_gene: TRBJ2-2
v_gene: TRBV11-2
d_gene: TRBD2
abundance: -
CDR3aa: CASRGLAGGRNTGELFF
CDR3nt: TGTGCCAGCAGGGGACTAGCGGGGGGTCGGAACACCGGGGAGCTGTTTTTT

j_gene: TRBJ1-6
v_gene: TRBV27
d_gene: TRBD1
abundance: -
CDR3aa: CASSPDREYNSPLHF
CDR3nt: TGTGCCAGCAGTCCGGACAGGGAATACAATTCACCCCTCCACTTT

j_gene: TRBJ1-2
v_gene: TRBV27
d_gene: -
abundance: -
CDR3aa: CASSRTENYGYTF
CDR3nt: TGTGCCAGCAGTAGGACCGAGAACTATGGCTACACCTTC

j_gene: TRBJ1-3
v_gene: TRBV18
d_gene: TRBD1
abundance: -
CDR3aa: CASSPTGAGNTIYF
CDR3nt: TGTGCCAGCTCACCTACAGGGGCCGGAAACACCATATATTTT